This T cell receptor beta chain was recovered during a study of blood T cell repertoires in COVID-19. Original handling: How many nucleated cells were present was estimated from reference gene primer amplification. Libraries were prepared by immunoSEQ multiplex PCR; TCRdb keeps only in-frame clonotypes and omits some of them. That table is the source of V, J and clone size, and D and trimming were worked out from the DNA. Altogether about 130,000 clones are present, 75% to 90% being singletons, with the ten largest covering 4.3%. The V and J ends lost 2 bases and 2 bases respectively, with 3 bases between them. Germline CDR1 and CDR2: SGHVS and FQNEAQ. The CDR3 runs 12 residues.

The chain has TRBV7-8 and TRBJ2-5; D is unresolved. Sequencing was carried out using peripheral blood. This clonotype was obtained from a human donor in a cohort sampled during active COVID-19. The CDR3 DNA follows: TGTGCCAGCAGCTTACTTCAAGAGACCCAGTACTTC. It yields the protein CASSLLQETQYF.